Listed here are 20 T cell receptor beta chains from one sample, sequenced in a study of beta chain features in type 1 diabetes. The study reverse transcribed the entire isolated RNA, so it sequenced expressed TCRB transcripts. Here immunoSEQ multiplex PCR was the method, and the copy in TCRdb shows in-frame clones only, minus some. The sample includes 810,000 or so clones, under 20% of them seen just once. Sequenced material: naive CD4+ T cells from blood. Every receptor here comes from a woman between 18 and 30 years old in good health.

Here the CDR3 DNA reads TGTGCCAGCAGCTTACTTCGGTACCGGGGGGCCAGCACCGGGGAGCTGTTTTTT. It encodes CASSLLRYRGASTGELFF. The chain carries TRBV13 and TRBJ2-2; TRBD2 is a possible D gene (7 bases). The V gene's germline CDR1 is PRHDT and CDR2 FYEKMQ (reference sequence). The V end lost 2 bases, the J end lost 4 bases, and 20 bases lay between the germline ends. CDR3 length: 18 residues.

This clone was detected a few times. The V gene is TRBV7-9, the J gene TRBJ1-1; 7 nucleotides align to TRBD1. Germline CDR1 is SEHNR and CDR2 is FQNEAQ (reference sequence). This CDR3 spans 14 amino acids. The V segment lost 5 bases and the J segment 5 bases; nucleotides outside the gene matches: 8. CDR3 in DNA: TGTGCCAGCAGCCACCCACAGGGGCGGACTGAAGCTTTCTTT. Its translation is CASSHPQGRTEAFF.

This clone was counted only a few times. This chain connects TRBV5-5 to TRBJ2-7; perhaps D is TRBD1 or TRBD2 (5 bases each). Germline assignment: CDR1 SGHKS and CDR2 YYEKEE (reference sequence). V gave up 3 bases and J gave up 6 bases, with 10 bases separating them. This CDR3 has 12 residues. The CDR3: CASSSGAFEQYF. In DNA, the CDR3 is TGTGCCAGCAGCTCCGGGGCCTTCGAGCAGTACTTC. The whole variable domain, filled in from reference TRBV5-5 and TRBJ2-7, reads DAGVTQSPTHLIKTRGQQVTLRCSPISGHKSVSWYQQVLGQGPQFIFQYYEKEERGRGNFPDRFSARQFPNYSSELNVNALLLGDSALYLCASSSGAFEQYFGPGTRLTVT.

This clone was observed a few times. The chain recombines TRBV11-2 with TRBJ2-3; D gene unclear. The V end was cut by 4 bases, the J end by 10 bases, with 12 bases between. This CDR3 contains 12 residues. Germline V lookup: CDR1 SGHAT, CDR2 FQNNGV. The CDR3 reads CASSSDILAQYF. The CDR3 DNA sequence: TGTGCCAGCAGCTCAGACATCCTGGCGCAGTATTTT.

This clone occurred a few times. This chain connects TRBV11-2 to TRBJ2-6, with no clear D. The CDR3 is 18 amino acids. Looked up from germline, CDR1 is SGHAT and CDR2 is FQNNGV. Trimming pared 7 bases from V and 0 bases from J, leaving 19 bases between. CDR3 sequence: CASTYKTVGPSGANVLTF. The DNA for the CDR3 is TGTGCCAGCACCTACAAGACGGTTGGACCCTCTGGGGCCAACGTCCTGACTTTC. Drawing the rest from reference TRBV11-2 and TRBJ2-6, the complete variable domain is EAGVAQSPRYKIIEKRQSVAFWCNPISGHATLYWYQQILGQGPKLLIQFQNNGVVDDSQLPKDRFSAERLKGVDSTLKIQPAKLEDSAVYLCASTYKTVGPSGANVLTFGAGSRLTVL.

The chain recombines TRBV28 with TRBJ2-3; 8 bases are shared with TRBD1. Germline V gene lookup returns CDR1 MDHEN and CDR2 SYDVKM. CDR3 length: 15 amino acids. V was clipped by 5 bases and J by 3 bases; unmatched bases: 7. The CDR3 nucleotides are TGTGCCAGCAGTGCCCAGGGGGCGATAACAGATACGCAGTATTTT. Its protein product is CASSAQGAITDTQYF.

This clone was detected many times. The chain carries TRBV7-9 and TRBJ1-4; TRBD1 might be the D (5 bases). Deletions cut 0 bases from V and 8 bases from J, with 10 bases between. Germline V CDR1 and CDR2: SEHNR, FQNEAQ (reference sequence). The CDR3 totals 14 residues. CDR3 sequence reads: CASSLAEGKEKLFF. The CDR3 DNA reads TGTGCCAGCAGCTTAGCCGAGGGGAAGGAAAAACTGTTTTTT.

This clone has a count of ten or more. The V call is TRBV10-3, the J call TRBJ2-7; TRBD1 matches at 8 bases. The junction had 8 bases not matched to a gene; V was cut back by 7 bases and J by 3 bases. This CDR3 has 14 amino acids. Germline CDR1 is ENHRY and CDR2 is SYGVKD. CDR3 sequence reads: CAITRSGQDYEQYF. CDR3 coding DNA: TGTGCCATCACGAGATCGGGACAGGACTACGAGCAGTACTTC.

This chain joins TRBV12-5 and TRBJ2-2; the D is unclear. Germline assignment: CDR1 LGHNT and CDR2 FRNRAP. The CDR3 spans 16 residues. V lost 3 bases, J lost 0 bases, and 11 bases lay in between. The CDR3 region is CASGFFPSSNTGELFF. CDR3 coding DNA: TGTGCTAGTGGTTTTTTTCCGTCTTCGAACACCGGGGAGCTGTTTTTT.

The rearrangement uses TRBV6-6 and TRBJ2-1, with 10 bases matching TRBD2. CDR1 MNHNY and CDR2 SVGAGI come from the germline V gene (reference sequence). The CDR3 is 13 amino acids. V trimming: 7 bases; J trimming: 5 bases; junction bases outside the gene matches: 2. CDR3 amino acids: CASTGLADNEQFF. The CDR3 DNA is TGTGCCAGCACAGGACTAGCGGACAATGAGCAGTTCTTC.

The rearrangement uses TRBV12-5 and TRBJ2-5; 13 nucleotides match TRBD2. The germline CDR1 and CDR2 sequences are LGHNT and FRNRAP. The CDR3 sequence is 14 residues long. V was clipped by 4 bases and J by 9 bases; unmatched bases: 5. The DNA for the CDR3 is TGTGCTAGTGGTTCCGGACTAGCGGGAGCCCCCCAGTACTTC. This sequence encodes CASGSGLAGAPQYF.

This clone was counted between two and nine times. V usage is TRBV10-2 and J usage is TRBJ2-1; D unclear. The germline V and J ends were trimmed by 0 bases and 7 bases, with 7 bases remaining between them. The CDR3 totals 13 residues. Germline lookup yields CDR1 WSHSY and CDR2 SAAADI. CDR3 region: CASSESFRNEQFF. CDR3 nucleotides: TGCGCCAGCAGTGAGTCGTTTCGGAATGAGCAGTTCTTC.

This clone was picked up a small number of times. This chain links TRBV9 with TRBJ2-2, with D uncertain. Trimming took off 0 bases at V and 3 bases at J, with 9 bases between the two ends. Germline assignment: CDR1 SGDLS and CDR2 YYNGEE. The CDR3 is made up of 15 amino acids. The CDR3 DNA is TGTGCCAGCAGCGTAGTCGGGCTGGACACCGGGGAGCTGTTTTTT. Encoded protein: CASSVVGLDTGELFF.

The chain joins TRBV5-1 to TRBJ2-5; the D is unclear. The germline V and J ends were trimmed by 0 bases and 5 bases, with 11 bases remaining between them. CDR1 is SGHRS, CDR2 YFSETQ, per germline. The CDR3 contains 14 residues. The CDR3 protein is CASSLVSPTETQYF. Written as DNA, the CDR3 is TGCGCCAGCAGCTTGGTAAGCCCGACGGAGACCCAGTACTTC.

J is TRBJ1-1 and V is TRBV5-1, with D uncertain. Trimming removed 3 bases at V and 4 bases at J, with 10 bases between. Germline V gene data show CDR1 as SGHRS and CDR2 as YFSETQ. This CDR3 is 13 amino acids long. The chain's CDR3 is CASSSIMGTEAFF. CDR3 sequence (DNA): TGCGCCAGCAGCTCAATAATGGGCACTGAAGCTTTCTTT.

Comment on this clone: Other nucleotide sequences in the sample specify the same CDR3. V usage is TRBV19 and J usage is TRBJ2-1; no reliable D call. Germline CDR1 is LNHDA and CDR2 is SQIVND (reference sequence). The CDR3 consists of 14 residues. V was cut by 6 bases and J by 0 bases, with 9 bases left in between. The CDR3 protein is CASSPLSSYNEQFF. CDR3 in DNA: TGTGCCAGTAGCCCTCTAAGCTCCTACAATGAGCAGTTCTTC.

V is TRBV9 and J is TRBJ2-1; possible D gene TRBD2, 6 bases. Per the germline V gene, CDR1 is SGDLS and CDR2 is YYNGEE. V shed 3 bases and J shed 5 bases, with 15 bases lying between them. This CDR3 is 15 amino acids long. As DNA, the CDR3 is TGTGCCAGCAGCGCCGGAGGGCGCTACAACAATGAGCAGTTCTTC. Its translation is CASSAGGRYNNEQFF.

The J gene is TRBJ2-7, the V gene TRBV4-2, with unresolved D. CDR1 is LGHNA and CDR2 is YNFKEQ in the germline V gene. The V gene lost 1 base and the J gene lost 0 bases, with 10 bases spanning the gap. This CDR3 has 15 residues. CDR3 nucleotide sequence: TGTGCCAGCAGCCAAGCAATTACGGGCTCCTACGAGCAGTACTTC. Protein sequence: CASSQAITGSYEQYF.

The chain links TRBV20-1 to TRBJ2-1; TRBD2 is a possible D gene (6 bases). Germline assignment: CDR1 DFQATT and CDR2 SNEGSKA (reference sequence). This CDR3 region has 11 residues. Written as DNA, the CDR3 is TGCAGCGGGCGCGCGGAGGGAAAGCAGTTCTTC. Amino acid sequence: CSGRAEGKQFF.

The chain employs TRBV7-6 and TRBJ2-5; no clear D. The CDR3 loop spans 14 amino acids. Germline V gene lookup returns CDR1 SGHVS and CDR2 FNYEAQ. Deletions cut 4 bases from V and 7 bases from J, with 16 bases between. The CDR3: CASSSARALGTQYF. CDR3 sequence (DNA): TGTGCCAGCAGCTCGGCCCGGGCGCTCGGGACCCAGTACTTC.